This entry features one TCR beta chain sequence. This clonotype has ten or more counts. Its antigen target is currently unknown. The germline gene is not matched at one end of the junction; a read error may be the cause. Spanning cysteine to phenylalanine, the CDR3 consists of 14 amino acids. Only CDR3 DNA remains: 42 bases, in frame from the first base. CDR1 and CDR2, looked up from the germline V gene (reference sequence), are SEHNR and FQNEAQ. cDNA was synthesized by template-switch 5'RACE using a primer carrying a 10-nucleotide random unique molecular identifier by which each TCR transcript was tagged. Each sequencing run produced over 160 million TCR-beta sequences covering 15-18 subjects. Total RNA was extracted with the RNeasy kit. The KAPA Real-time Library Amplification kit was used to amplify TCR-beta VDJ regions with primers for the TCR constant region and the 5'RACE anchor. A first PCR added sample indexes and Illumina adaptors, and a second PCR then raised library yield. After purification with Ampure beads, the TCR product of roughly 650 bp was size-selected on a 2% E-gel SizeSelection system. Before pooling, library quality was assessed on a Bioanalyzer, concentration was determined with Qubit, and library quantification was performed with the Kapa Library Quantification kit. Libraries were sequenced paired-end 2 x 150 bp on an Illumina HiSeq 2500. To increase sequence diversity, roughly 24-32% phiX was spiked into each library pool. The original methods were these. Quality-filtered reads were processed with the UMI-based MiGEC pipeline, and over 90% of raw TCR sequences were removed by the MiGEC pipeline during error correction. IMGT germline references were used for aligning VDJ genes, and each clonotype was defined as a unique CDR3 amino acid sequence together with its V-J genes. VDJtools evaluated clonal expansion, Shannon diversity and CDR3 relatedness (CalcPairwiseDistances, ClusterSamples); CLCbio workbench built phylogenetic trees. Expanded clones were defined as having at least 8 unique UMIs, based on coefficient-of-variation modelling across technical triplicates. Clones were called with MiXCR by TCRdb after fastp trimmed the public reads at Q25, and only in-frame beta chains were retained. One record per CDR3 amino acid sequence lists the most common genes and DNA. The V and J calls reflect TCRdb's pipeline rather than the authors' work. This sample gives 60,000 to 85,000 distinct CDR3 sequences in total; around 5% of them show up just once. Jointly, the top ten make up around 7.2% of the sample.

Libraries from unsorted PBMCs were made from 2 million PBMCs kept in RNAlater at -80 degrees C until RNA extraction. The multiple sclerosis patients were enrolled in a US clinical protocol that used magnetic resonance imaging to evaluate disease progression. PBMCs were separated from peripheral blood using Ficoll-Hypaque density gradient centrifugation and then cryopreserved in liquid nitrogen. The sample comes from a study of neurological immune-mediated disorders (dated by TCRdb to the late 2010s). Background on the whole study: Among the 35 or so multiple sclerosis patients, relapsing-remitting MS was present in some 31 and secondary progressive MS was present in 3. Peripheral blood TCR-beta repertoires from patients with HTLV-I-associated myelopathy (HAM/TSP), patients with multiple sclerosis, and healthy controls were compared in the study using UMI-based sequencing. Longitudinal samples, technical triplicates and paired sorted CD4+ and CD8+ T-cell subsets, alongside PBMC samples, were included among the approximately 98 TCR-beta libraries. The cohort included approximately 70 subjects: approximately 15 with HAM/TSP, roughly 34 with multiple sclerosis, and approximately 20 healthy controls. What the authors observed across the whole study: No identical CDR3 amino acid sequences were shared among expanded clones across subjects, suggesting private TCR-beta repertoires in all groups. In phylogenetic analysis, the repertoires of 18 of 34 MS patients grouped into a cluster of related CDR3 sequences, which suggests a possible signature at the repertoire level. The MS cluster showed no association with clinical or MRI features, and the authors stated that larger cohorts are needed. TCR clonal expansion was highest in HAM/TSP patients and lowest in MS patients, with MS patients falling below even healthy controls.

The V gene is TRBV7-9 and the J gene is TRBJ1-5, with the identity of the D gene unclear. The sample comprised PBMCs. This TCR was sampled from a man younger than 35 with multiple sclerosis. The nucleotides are TGTGCCAGCAGCTTGCCAGGAGGCAATCAGCCCCAGAATTTT. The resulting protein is CASSLPGGNQPQNF.